This TCR beta chain was sequenced for a study of identical twins. Germline CDR1 SGHTA, CDR2 FQGNSA. The CDR3 sequence is 16 residues long. Trimming took 6 bases from V and 2 from J; bases not matched to a gene: 7. A universal primer site arose from template switching, and cDNA bore unique molecular identifiers. MiXCR, run by TCRdb on the 5' RACE reads, gives a single entry per CDR3 protein. Here the sample spans 400,000 to 500,000 distinct CDR3 sequences, 15% to 20% being singletons. Comments on this clonotype: Its target is not known.

Study-level results: With beta out-of-frame sequences, excess sharing by twins was weaker. Cross-sectional statistics underpinned the conclusions; the same donors were not followed.

The chain uses TRBV7-2 and TRBJ2-3, with 11 bases aligning to TRBD2. Specimen: naive T cells sorted from blood. The receptor's source is a man in his fifties in good health. CDR3 amino acids: CASRDSGRVFTDTQYF. In DNA, the CDR3 is TGTGCCAGCAGGGATAGCGGGAGGGTTTTCACAGATACGCAGTATTTT.